Sequencing of this T cell receptor beta chain was carried out in a study of blood T cell repertoires in COVID-19. Study at large: T cells, B-cell-depleted T cells, or PBMCs supplied cDNA or gDNA.

Assay used: immunoSEQ multiplex PCR; TCRdb lists only in-frame clones, some missing. The sample records about 320,000 clones, over 90% being singletons. Participants were aged 18 to 89 years, lived in under 25 US areas, and enrolled virtually. Cohorts were determined from participant-reported clinical history. Exposed volunteers were people who met a COVID-19 case within 2 weeks before study entry. Germline-derived CDR1 and CDR2 are SGHTA and FQGNSA. This CDR3 has 14 residues. Trimming removed 5 bases from V and 5 bases from J, with 13 bases in between. The receptor's source is a woman in her thirties who had been exposed to COVID-19. The sequencing input was PBMCs or T cells enriched from blood (not recorded which). The chain couples TRBV7-2 to TRBJ1-5, with D possibly being TRBD1 (5 bases). The CDR3 loop is CASSGARPDQPQHF. In DNA, the CDR3 is TGTGCCAGCAGCGGGGCAAGGCCCGATCAGCCCCAGCATTTT.